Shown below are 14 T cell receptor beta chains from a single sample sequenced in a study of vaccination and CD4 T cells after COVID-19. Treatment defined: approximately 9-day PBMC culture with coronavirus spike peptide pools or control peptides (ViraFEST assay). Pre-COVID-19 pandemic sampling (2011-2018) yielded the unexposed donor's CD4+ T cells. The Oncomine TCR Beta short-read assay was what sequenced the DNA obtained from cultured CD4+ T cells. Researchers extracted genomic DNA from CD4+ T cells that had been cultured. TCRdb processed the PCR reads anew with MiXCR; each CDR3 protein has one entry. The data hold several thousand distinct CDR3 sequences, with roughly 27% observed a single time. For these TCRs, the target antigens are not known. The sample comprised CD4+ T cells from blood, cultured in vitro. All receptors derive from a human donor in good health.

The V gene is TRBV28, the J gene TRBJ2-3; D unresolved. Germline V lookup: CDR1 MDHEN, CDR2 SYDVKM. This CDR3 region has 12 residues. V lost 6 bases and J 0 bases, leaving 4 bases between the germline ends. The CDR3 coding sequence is TGTGCCAGCAGCCCCAGCACAGATACGCAGTATTTT. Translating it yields CASSPSTDTQYF.

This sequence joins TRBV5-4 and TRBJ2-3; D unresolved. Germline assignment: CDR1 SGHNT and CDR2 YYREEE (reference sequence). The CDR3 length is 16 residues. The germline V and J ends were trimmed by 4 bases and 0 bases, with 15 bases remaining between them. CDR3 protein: CASSLLSGSSTDTQYF. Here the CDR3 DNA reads TGTGCCAGCAGCCTTCTTTCCGGGTCTAGCACAGATACGCAGTATTTT.

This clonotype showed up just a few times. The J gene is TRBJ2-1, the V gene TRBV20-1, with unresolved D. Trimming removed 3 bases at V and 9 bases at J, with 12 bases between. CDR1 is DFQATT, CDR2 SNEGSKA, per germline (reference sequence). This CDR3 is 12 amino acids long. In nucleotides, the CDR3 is TGCAGTGCTAGCAGCAGGTATGGTGAGCAGTTCTTC. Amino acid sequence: CSASSRYGEQFF.

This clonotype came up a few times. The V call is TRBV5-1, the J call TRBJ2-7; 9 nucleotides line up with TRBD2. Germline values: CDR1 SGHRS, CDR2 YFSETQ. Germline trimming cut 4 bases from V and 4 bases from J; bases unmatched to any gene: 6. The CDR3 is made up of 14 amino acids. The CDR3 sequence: CASSLLGLAYEQYF. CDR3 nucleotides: TGCGCCAGCAGCCTATTGGGACTAGCATACGAGCAGTACTTC.

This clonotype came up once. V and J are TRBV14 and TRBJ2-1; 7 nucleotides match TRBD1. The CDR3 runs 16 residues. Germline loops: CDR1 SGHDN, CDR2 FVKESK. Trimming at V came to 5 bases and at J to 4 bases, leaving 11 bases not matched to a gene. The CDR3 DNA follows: TGTGCCAGCAGCGAAACTAAGAACAGGGGTTACAATGAGCAGTTCTTC. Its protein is CASSETKNRGYNEQFF.

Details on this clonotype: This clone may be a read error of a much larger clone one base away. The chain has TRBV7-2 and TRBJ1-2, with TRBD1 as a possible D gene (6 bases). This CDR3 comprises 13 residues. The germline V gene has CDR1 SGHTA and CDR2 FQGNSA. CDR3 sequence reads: CANSFRTDDGYTF. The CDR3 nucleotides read TGTGCCAACAGCTTTAGGACAGATGACGGCTACACCTTC.

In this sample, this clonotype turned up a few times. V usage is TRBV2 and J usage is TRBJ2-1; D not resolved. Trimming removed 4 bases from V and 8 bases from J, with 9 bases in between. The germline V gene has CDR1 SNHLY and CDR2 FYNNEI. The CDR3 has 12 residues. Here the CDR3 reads CASSGDSYEQFF. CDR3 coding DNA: TGTGCCAGCAGTGGGGATAGTTATGAGCAGTTCTTC.

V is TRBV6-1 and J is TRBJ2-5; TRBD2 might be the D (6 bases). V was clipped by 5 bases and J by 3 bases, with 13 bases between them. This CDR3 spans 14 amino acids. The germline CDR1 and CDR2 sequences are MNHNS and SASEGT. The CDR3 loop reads CASSRRSGEETQYF. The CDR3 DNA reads TGTGCCAGCAGTCGCCGTAGCGGCGAAGAGACCCAGTACTTC.

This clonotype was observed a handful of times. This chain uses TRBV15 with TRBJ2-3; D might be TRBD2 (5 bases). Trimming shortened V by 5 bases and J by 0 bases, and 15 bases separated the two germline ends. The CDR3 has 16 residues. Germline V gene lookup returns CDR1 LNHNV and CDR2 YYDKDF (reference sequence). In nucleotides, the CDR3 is TGTGCCACCAGCCCCTTGTTTACGGGAAGCACAGATACGCAGTATTTT. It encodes CATSPLFTGSTDTQYF.

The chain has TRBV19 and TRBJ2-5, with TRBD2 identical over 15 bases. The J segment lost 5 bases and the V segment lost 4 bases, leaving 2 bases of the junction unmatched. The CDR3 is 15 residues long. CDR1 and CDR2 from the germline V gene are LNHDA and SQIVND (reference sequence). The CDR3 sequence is CASSTGTSGGETQYF. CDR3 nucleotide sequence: TGTGCCAGTAGTACCGGGACTAGCGGGGGGGAGACCCAGTACTTC.

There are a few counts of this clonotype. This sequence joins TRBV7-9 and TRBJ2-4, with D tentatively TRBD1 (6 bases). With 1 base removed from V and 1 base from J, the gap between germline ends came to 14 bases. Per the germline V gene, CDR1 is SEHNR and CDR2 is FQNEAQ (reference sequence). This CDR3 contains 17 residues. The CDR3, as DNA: TGTGCCAGCAGCTTAGGAAAGACAGGACAGGCCAAAAACATTCAGTACTTC. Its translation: CASSLGKTGQAKNIQYF.

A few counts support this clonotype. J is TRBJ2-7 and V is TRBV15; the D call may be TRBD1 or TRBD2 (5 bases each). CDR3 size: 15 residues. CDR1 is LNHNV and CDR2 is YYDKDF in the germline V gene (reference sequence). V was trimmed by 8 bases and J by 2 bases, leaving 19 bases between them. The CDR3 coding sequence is TGTGCCACCCGCCCCCTCACCGGGACGCCCTACGAGCAGTACTTC. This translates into CATRPLTGTPYEQYF.

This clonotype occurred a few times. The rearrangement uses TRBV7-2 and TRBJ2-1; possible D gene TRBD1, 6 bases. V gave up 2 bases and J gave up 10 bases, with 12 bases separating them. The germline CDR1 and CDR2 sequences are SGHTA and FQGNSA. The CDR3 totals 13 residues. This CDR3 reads CASSLTGNGEQFF. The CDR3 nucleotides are TGTGCCAGCAGCTTAACAGGGAATGGGGAGCAGTTCTTC.

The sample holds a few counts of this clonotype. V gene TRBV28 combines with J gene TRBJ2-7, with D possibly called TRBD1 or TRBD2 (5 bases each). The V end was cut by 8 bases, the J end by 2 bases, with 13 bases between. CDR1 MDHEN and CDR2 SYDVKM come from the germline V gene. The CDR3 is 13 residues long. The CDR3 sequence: CASGDPGTYEQYF. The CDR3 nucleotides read TGTGCCAGCGGGGACCCTGGGACCTACGAGCAGTACTTC.